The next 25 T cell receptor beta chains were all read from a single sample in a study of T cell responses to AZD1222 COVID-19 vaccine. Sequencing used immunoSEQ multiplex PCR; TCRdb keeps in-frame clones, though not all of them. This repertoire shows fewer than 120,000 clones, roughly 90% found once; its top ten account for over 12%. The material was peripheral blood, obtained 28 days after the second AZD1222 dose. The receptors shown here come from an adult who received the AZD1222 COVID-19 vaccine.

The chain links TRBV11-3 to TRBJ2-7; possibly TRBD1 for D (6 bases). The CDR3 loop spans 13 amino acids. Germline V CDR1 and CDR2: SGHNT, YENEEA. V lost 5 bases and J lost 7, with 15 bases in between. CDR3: CASSPRGIGEQYF. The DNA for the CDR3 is TGTGCCAGCAGCCCCAGGGGAATAGGAGAGCAGTACTTC.

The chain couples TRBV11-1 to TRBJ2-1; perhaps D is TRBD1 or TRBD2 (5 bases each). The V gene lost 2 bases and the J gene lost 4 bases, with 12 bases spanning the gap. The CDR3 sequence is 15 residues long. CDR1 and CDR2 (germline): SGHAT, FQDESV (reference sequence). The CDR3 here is CASSLSLGEYNEQFF. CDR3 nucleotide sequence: TGTGCCAGCAGCTTATCTCTGGGGGAATACAATGAGCAGTTCTTC.

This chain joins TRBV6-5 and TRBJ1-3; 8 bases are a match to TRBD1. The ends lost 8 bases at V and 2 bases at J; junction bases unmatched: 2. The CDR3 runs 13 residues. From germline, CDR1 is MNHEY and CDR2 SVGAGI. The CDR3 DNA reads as TGTGCCAGCCTGGACAGGGCTGGAAACACCATATATTTT. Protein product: CASLDRAGNTIYF.

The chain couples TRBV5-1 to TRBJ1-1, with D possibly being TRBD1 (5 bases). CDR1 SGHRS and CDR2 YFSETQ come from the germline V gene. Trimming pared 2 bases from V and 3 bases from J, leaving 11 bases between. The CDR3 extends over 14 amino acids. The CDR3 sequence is CASSFRATDTEAFF. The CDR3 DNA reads TGCGCCAGCAGCTTCAGGGCGACAGACACTGAAGCTTTCTTT.

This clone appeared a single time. The CDR3 sequence is CASRWASGAYEQYF. The CDR3, as DNA: TGTGCCAGTAGATGGGCTAGCGGGGCGTACGAGCAGTACTTC. V is TRBV19 and J is TRBJ2-7; 9 nucleotides line up with TRBD2. CDR1 LNHDA and CDR2 SQIVND come from the germline V gene (reference sequence). Trimming removed 6 bases from V and 4 bases from J; junction bases left unmatched: 7. The CDR3 runs 14 residues.

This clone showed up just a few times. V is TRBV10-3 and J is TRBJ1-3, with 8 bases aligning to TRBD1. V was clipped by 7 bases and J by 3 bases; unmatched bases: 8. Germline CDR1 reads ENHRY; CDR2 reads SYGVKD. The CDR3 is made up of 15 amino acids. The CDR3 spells CAITLDRAGGNTIYF. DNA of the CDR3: TGTGCCATCACCCTGGACAGGGCAGGTGGAAACACCATATATTTT.

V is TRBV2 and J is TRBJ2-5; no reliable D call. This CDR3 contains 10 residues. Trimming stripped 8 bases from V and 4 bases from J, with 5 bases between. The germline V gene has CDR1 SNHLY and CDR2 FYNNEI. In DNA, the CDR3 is TGTGCCAGCTGGGGAGAGACCCAGTACTTC. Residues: CASWGETQYF.

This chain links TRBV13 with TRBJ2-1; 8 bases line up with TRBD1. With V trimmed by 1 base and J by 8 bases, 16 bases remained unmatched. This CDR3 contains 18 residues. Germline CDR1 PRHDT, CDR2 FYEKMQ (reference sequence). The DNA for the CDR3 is TGTGCCAGCAGCTTAGTCTGGGACAGGACTCTCCTAGGGGATGAGCAGTTCTTC. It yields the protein CASSLVWDRTLLGDEQFF.

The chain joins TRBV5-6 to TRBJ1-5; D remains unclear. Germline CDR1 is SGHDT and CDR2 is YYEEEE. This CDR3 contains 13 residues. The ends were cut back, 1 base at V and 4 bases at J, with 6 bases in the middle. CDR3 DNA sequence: TGTGCCAGCAGCTTGTCGGGGAATCAGCCCCAGCATTTT. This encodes CASSLSGNQPQHF. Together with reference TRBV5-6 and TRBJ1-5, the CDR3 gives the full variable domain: DAGVTQSPTHLIKTRGQQVTLRCSPKSGHDTVSWYQQALGQGPQFIFQYYEEEERQRGNFPDRFSGHQFPNYSSELNVNALLLGDSALYLCASSLSGNQPQHFGDGTRLSIL.

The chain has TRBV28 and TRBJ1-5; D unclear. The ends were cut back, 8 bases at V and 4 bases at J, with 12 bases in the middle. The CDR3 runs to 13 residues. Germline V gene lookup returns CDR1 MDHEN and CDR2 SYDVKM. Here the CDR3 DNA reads TGTGCCAGCTCCCTCTTAAGGAATCAGCCCCAGCATTTT. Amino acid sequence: CASSLLRNQPQHF. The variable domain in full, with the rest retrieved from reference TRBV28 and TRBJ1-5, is DVKVTQSSRYLVKRTGEKVFLECVQDMDHENMFWYRQDPGLGLRLIYFSYDVKMKEKGDIPEGYSVSREKKERFSLILESASTNQTSMYLCASSLLRNQPQHFGDGTRLSIL.

This CDR3 is CASSPLQGGNQPQHF. In DNA form, the CDR3 reads TGTGCCAGCAGTCCCCTACAGGGGGGCAATCAGCCCCAGCATTTT. V usage is TRBV28 and J usage is TRBJ1-5; 8 nucleotides agree with TRBD1. The CDR3 is made up of 15 amino acids. V was pared by 5 bases and J by 2 bases, with 5 bases of the junction left unmatched. From germline, CDR1 is MDHEN and CDR2 SYDVKM.

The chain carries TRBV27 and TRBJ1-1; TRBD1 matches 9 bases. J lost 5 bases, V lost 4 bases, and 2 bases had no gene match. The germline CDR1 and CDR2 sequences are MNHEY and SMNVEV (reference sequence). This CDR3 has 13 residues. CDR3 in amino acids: CASSYRGRTEAFF. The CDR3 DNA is TGTGCCAGCAGTTACAGGGGGCGGACTGAAGCTTTCTTT.

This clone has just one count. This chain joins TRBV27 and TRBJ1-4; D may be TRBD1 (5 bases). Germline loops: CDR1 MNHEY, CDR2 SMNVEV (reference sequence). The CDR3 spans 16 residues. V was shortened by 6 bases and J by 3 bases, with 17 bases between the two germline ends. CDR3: CASSNLQGWPNEKLFF. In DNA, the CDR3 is TGTGCCAGCAGCAACCTCCAGGGATGGCCTAATGAAAAACTGTTTTTT.

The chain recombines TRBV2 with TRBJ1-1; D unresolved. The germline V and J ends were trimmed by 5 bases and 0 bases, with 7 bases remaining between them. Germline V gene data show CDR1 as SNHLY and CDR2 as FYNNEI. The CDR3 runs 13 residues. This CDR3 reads CASSRRMNTEAFF. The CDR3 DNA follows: TGTGCCAGCAGTCGGCGGATGAACACTGAAGCTTTCTTT.

The CDR3 loop is CASSYLDGYTF. The CDR3 region has the DNA TGTGCCAGCAGTTACCTGGATGGCTACACCTTC. The gene calls are TRBV6-8 and TRBJ1-2; D call uncertain. From germline, CDR1 is MNHGY and CDR2 SAAAGT. This CDR3 region has 11 residues. V lost 2 bases, J lost 6 bases, and 4 bases lay in between.

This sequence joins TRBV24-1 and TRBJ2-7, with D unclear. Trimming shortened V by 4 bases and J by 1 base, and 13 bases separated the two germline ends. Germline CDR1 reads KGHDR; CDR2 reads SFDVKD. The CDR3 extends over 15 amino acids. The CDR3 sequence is CATSDPTRGSYEQYF. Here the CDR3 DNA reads TGTGCCACCAGTGACCCGACCCGCGGATCCTACGAGCAGTACTTC.

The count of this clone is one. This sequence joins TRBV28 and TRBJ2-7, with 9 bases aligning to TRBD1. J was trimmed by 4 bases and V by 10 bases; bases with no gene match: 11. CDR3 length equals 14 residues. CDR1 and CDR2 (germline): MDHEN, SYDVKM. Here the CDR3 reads CAILPGTGSYEQYF. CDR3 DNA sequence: TGTGCCATCCTTCCTGGGACAGGGTCTTACGAGCAGTACTTC.

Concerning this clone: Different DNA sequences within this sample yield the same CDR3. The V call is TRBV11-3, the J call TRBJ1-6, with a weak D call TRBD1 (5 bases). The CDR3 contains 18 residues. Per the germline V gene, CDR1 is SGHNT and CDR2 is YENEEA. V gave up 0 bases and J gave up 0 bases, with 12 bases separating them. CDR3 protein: CASSLDQGGSSYNSPLHF. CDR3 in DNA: TGTGCCAGCAGCTTAGATCAGGGAGGCAGCTCCTATAATTCACCCCTCCACTTT.

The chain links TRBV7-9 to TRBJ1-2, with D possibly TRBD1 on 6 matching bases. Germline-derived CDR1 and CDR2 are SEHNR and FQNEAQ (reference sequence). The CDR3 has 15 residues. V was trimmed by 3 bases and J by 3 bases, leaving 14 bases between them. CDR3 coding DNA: TGTGCCAGCAGCTTCGGGGACCAGGGGTACTATGGCTACACCTTC. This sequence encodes CASSFGDQGYYGYTF.

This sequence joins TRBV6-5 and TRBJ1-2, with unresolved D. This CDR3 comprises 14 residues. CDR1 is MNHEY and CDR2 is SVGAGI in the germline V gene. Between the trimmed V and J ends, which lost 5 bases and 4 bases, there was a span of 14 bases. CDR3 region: CASSPQEGSYGYTF. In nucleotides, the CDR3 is TGTGCCAGCAGTCCCCAAGAGGGCAGCTATGGCTACACCTTC.

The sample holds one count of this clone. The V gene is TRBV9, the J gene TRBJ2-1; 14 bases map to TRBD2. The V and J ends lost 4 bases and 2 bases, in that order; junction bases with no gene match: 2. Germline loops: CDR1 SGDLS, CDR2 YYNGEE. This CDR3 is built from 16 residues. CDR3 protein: CASSRTSGGTYNEQFF. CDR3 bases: TGTGCCAGCAGCCGGACTAGCGGGGGGACCTACAATGAGCAGTTCTTC.

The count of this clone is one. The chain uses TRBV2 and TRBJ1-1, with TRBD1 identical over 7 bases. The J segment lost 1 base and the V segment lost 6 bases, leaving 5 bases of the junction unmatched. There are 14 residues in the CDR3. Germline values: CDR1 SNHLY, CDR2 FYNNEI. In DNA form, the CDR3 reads TGTGCCAGCAGGGGACAGATTTCGAACACTGAAGCTTTCTTT. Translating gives CASRGQISNTEAFF.

CDR3: CASSLADRGGTEAFF. In DNA, the CDR3 is TGTGCCAGCAGCTTAGCCGACAGGGGTGGAACTGAAGCTTTCTTT. The chain uses TRBV7-9 and TRBJ1-1; 8 nucleotides align to TRBD1. The V and J ends lost 0 bases and 5 bases, in that order; junction bases with no gene match: 5. Germline-derived CDR1 and CDR2 are SEHNR and FQNEAQ (reference sequence). The CDR3 has 15 residues.

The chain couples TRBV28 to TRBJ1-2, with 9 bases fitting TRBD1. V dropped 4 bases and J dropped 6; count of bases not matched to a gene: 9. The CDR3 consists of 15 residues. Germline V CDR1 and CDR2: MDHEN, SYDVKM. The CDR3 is CASSSRDRERHGYTF. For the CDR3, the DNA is TGTGCCAGCAGTTCTCGGGACAGGGAGCGCCATGGCTACACCTTC.

The CDR3 nucleotides are TGTGCCAGCAGCTTAGGACAGGGAAACACTGAAGCTTTCTTT. Translation gives CASSLGQGNTEAFF. This chain joins TRBV7-9 and TRBJ1-1, with 7 bases aligning to TRBD1. Germline trimming cut 1 base from V and 2 bases from J; bases unmatched to any gene: 1. Per the germline V gene, CDR1 is SEHNR and CDR2 is FQNEAQ (reference sequence). The length of the CDR3 is 14 residues.